This T cell receptor beta chain was observed in a study of molecular identifiers for immune sequencing clone quantification. MiXCR, run by TCRdb on the PCR reads, gives a single entry per CDR3 protein. The sample lists some 580,000 distinct CDR3 sequences; around 25% were seen once. This TCR was sampled from a human donor in good health. Some libraries in this study had Jurkat cell RNA spiked in. Input material: naive CD8+ T cells from blood, with Jurkat cell RNA spiked in. This sample's subset: FACS-sorted CD8+CD4-CCR7+CD45RA+ naive T cells.

CDR3 bases: TGTGCCAGCAGCAGCCTACTCGTGACAGGGGGGGATTCACCCCTCCACTTT. Translation: CASSSLLVTGGDSPLHF. The chain has TRBV6-5 and TRBJ1-6; TRBD1 matches 9 bases. From germline, CDR1 is MNHEY and CDR2 SVGAGI. The V segment lost 6 bases and the J segment 8 bases; nucleotides outside the gene matches: 14. The length of the CDR3 is 17 residues.